This T cell receptor beta chain is from a study of blood T cells in healthy people across ages. This clonotype was seen more than once but under ten times. Antigen specificity is unknown. For the second PCR, which ran for about 6 to 11 cycles, a sample-barcoded 5' primer and a J-beta primer mix were used. Each cDNA molecule carried a tag from a template-switch adaptor that contained 12 random nucleotides. TCRdb re-analysed the 5' RACE reads in MiXCR, keeping a single row per CDR3 protein. The sample holds about 1 million distinct CDR3 sequences; around 27% are singletons and the top ten take around 0.75%. There were healthy Caucasian individuals from Russia, aged roughly 6 to 100, serving as donors. General study results and limits: Donor CMV status was unknown, possibly confounding expanded clonotype changes.

Germline V gives CDR1 SGHKS, CDR2 YYEKEE (reference sequence). The CDR3 sequence is 16 residues long. These data are also associated with another study on T cells of mothers and their children. This second study notes: A few healthy Caucasian mothers, along with their six children, served as the donors.

Input material: blood. The chain recombines TRBV5-5 with TRBJ2-5; TRBD1 matches at 9 bases. The assigned J gene may be wrong: the sequence end matches TRBJ2-7 better. This receptor was obtained from a girl aged 2 to 10 in good health. This CDR3 is CASSRLTGQGSHEQYF. The CDR3 nucleotides read TGTGCCAGCAGCCGTCTAACGGGACAGGGATCCCACGAGCAGTACTTC.